The source of this T cell receptor beta chain is a study of blood T cell repertoires in COVID-19 (dated by TCRdb to 2019 to 2021). With respect to the entire study: Samples covering the acute and convalescent phases of COVID-19 were provided by collaborators in the United States, Italy and Spain. The material from the prospective study consisted of cDNA or gDNA derived from T cells, B-cell-depleted T cells, or PBMCs. Deeply sampled blood TCRbeta repertoires from subjects exposed to, actively infected with, or recovered from COVID-19 were included in the dataset. The repertoires were released in a freely available public database meant as a resource for research on the immune response to SARS-CoV-2. The samples were drawn from two sources: the first 160 participants of the ongoing ImmuneRACE study, and 1,000 to 1,500 subjects contributed by 6 global collaborators. A de-identified subject ID, COVID-19 status, age in years and sex were almost always included in the sample metadata. HLA class I and class II types, where available, came from metadata supplied by the sample provider rather than from assay-based typing.

A note on this clone: The clone's antigen remains unknown. No clone much larger than this one lies a single base away; base qualities are absent.

The immunoSEQ Assay, a bias-controlled multiplex PCR, was used to amplify TCRbeta CDR3 regions from genomic DNA. For the original study's pipeline: The number of nucleated cells in each sample was estimated by amplification of reference gene primers within the assay. To quantify the absolute abundance of each unique TCRbeta CDR3 rearrangement, sequence reads were collapsed and filtered. For each sample, productive Simpson clonality was calculated as the square root of Simpson's diversity index across productive rearrangements. As stored in TCRdb, this immuneACCESS dataset retains in-frame rearrangements with V and J assigned. A fraction of the clones does not appear; measured against another copy, unresolved V genes explain less than half of the discrepancy, and the remainder lacks a known reason. Clone size and V and J calls were adopted from that table, with D and trimming inferred from the DNA. This sample holds some 150,000 clones; 80% to 90% were observed only once. Around 40% of the sample comes from the top ten.

What the research found in general, with its limitations: Clinical and demographic metadata were provided uncurated, with the amount varying by source and participant.

Each collaborating institution followed its own protocols to collect whole blood in K2EDTA tubes. For TCRbeta analysis, collaborators shipped samples in one of three forms: frozen whole blood, isolated PBMCs, or DNA extracted from either of those sample types. V drops 0 bases and J drops 6 bases, leaving 18 bases in between. The CDR3, cysteine through phenylalanine, is 16 amino acids long. Just CDR3 DNA is preserved here, 48 bases in frame from base 1. The germline V gene specifies LGHNA as CDR1 and YNFKEQ as CDR2. Sequencing was done on a sample of peripheral blood. Recombination connected TRBV4-2 to TRBJ2-7; the D region possibly corresponds to TRBD1 (5 bases align). This sequence originates from a human donor in a cohort sampled during active COVID-19. The encoded CDR3 is CASSQDPTVFLGEQYF. At the DNA level, the sequence is TGTGCCAGCAGCCAAGATCCGACAGTGTTTCTGGGCGAGCAGTACTTC.